Sequencing of this TCR beta chain was carried out in a study of T cells in Graves' hyperthyroidism and ophthalmopathy. This clonotype showed up just a few times. V gave up 8 bases and J gave up 0 bases; unmatched junction bases: 4. The germline gives CDR1 SNHLY, CDR2 FYNNEI. The CDR3 length is 14 residues. TCR beta CDR3 regions were amplified from RNA. In the first-round RT-PCR of the TCR CDR3, the HTBI primer set was used. A single record per CDR3 protein comes from TCRdb applying MiXCR to the multiplex PCR reads. The sample contains around 700,000 distinct CDR3 sequences, 15% to 20% of which appear only once.

The chain carries TRBV2 and TRBJ1-1, with TRBD1 matching 9 bases. Sequences were obtained from blood. The receptor was isolated from a woman between 50 and 59 years old with Graves' hyperthyroidism that later progressed to Graves' ophthalmopathy. The CDR3 loop reads CASRDRAMNTEAFF. The CDR3 DNA follows: TGTGCCAGCCGGGACAGGGCCATGAACACTGAAGCTTTCTTT. Full variable domain (missing parts from reference TRBV2 and TRBJ1-1): EPEVTQTPSHQVTQMGQEVILRCVPISNHLYFYWYRQILGQKVEFLVSFYNNEISEKSEIFDDQFSVERPDGSNFTLKIRSTKLEDSAMYFCASRDRAMNTEAFFGQGTRLTVV.